A single sample gave rise to the 26 T cell receptor beta chains below, sequenced in a study of cytomegalovirus exposure and HLA in healthy donors. PCR amplification relied on 60 Vbeta primers (plus 13 Jbeta primers). Libraries were prepared by immunoSEQ multiplex PCR; TCRdb keeps only in-frame clonotypes and omits some of them. The repertoire has some 140,000 clones, around 79% of them found once; the top ten carry approximately 3%. The material sequenced was PBMCs. The receptors derive from a female donor in good health and CMV-seronegative.

The chain employs TRBV7-6 and TRBJ1-5; the D gene is possibly TRBD1 (5 bases). The CDR3 covers 16 residues. CDR1 and CDR2 (germline): SGHVS, FNYEAQ. Trimming shortened V by 2 bases and J by 0 bases, and 11 bases separated the two germline ends. The CDR3 nucleotides are TGTGCCAGCAGCTTATTAGGCGGGGCTAGCAATCAGCCCCAGCATTTT. This encodes CASSLLGGASNQPQHF.

V usage is TRBV28 and J usage is TRBJ1-2, with D possibly TRBD1 on 6 matching bases. CDR3 length equals 16 residues. The V gene lost 6 bases and the J gene lost 0 bases, with 17 bases spanning the gap. The germline CDR1 and CDR2 sequences are MDHEN and SYDVKM. CDR3 amino acids: CASRTPGGPANYGYTF. The CDR3 coding sequence is TGTGCCAGCAGAACCCCCGGGGGGCCTGCTAACTATGGCTACACCTTC.

As concerns this clone: A read error may produce the germline difference seen at one junction end. The genes are TRBV7-7 and TRBJ2-3; D remains unclear. This CDR3 comprises 14 residues. CDR1 and CDR2 from the germline V gene are SSHAT and FNYEAQ (reference sequence). CDR3 nucleotide sequence: TGTGCTAGCAGCTTAGGCCCAGGCACAGATACGCAGTATTTT. Its protein product is CASSLGPGTDTQYF.

The table lists this clone with a count of one. V gene TRBV5-5 combines with J gene TRBJ2-7; 10 bases are a match to TRBD1. This CDR3 is 17 amino acids long. V lost 4 bases and J lost 3; bases outside the gene matches: 13. Germline lookup yields CDR1 SGHKS and CDR2 YYEKEE (reference sequence). Here the CDR3 reads CASSPGDWDRGIYEQYF. CDR3 DNA: TGTGCCAGCAGCCCCGGCGATTGGGACAGGGGCATCTACGAGCAGTACTTC.

The rearrangement uses TRBV6-6 and TRBJ2-2; 8 nucleotides match TRBD1. The V gene end was trimmed by 0 bases and the J gene end by 5 bases; junction bases not matched to a gene: 2. CDR3 length equals 15 residues. The germline V gene has CDR1 MNHNY and CDR2 SVGAGI (reference sequence). The CDR3 bases are TGTGCCAGCAGTTACTCGGGACAGGCGACCGGGGAGCTGTTTTTT. It is translated as CASSYSGQATGELFF.

This chain links TRBV4-3 with TRBJ1-5; possible D gene TRBD1, 5 bases. Trimming removed 1 base from V and 4 bases from J, with 11 bases in between. CDR1 is LGHNA and CDR2 is YSLEER in the germline V gene. This CDR3 has 15 residues. In nucleotides, the CDR3 is TGCGCCAGCAGCCAAGCTCTGGGGCCAAATCAGCCCCAGCATTTT. As protein: CASSQALGPNQPQHF.

The rearrangement links TRBV30 to TRBJ2-5; 8 bases match TRBD2. The germline V gene has CDR1 GTSNPN and CDR2 SVGIG (reference sequence). The trim removed 0 bases at V and 2 bases at J, leaving 8 bases unmatched. CDR3 size: 16 residues. CDR3: CAWSVPLAGRQETQYF. The CDR3 bases are TGTGCCTGGAGTGTACCGCTAGCGGGTCGGCAAGAGACCCAGTACTTC.

The V and J genes are TRBV19 and TRBJ2-2; TRBD2 aligns across 11 bases. In germline, CDR1 is LNHDA, CDR2 SQIVND (reference sequence). The V gene end was trimmed by 4 bases and the J gene end by 7 bases; junction bases not matched to a gene: 2. The CDR3 consists of 14 residues. CDR3 sequence: CASSRGLAGGELFF. For the CDR3, the DNA is TGTGCCAGTAGTAGAGGACTAGCGGGCGGGGAGCTGTTTTTT.

The chain links TRBV13 to TRBJ2-5, with 11 positions matching TRBD1. The J call may be faulty, since TRBJ2-7 better matches the DNA end. Germline CDR1 reads PRHDT; CDR2 reads FYEKMQ (reference sequence). The CDR3 contains 14 residues. CDR3 protein: CASSSRDRGFEQYF. CDR3 coding DNA: TGTGCCAGCAGCTCCCGGGACAGGGGGTTCGAGCAGTACTTC.

In this sample, this clone turned up a few times. The V gene is TRBV7-8, the J gene TRBJ1-5, with D possibly being TRBD1 (6 bases). The V gene's germline CDR1 is SGHVS and CDR2 FQNEAQ. The CDR3 runs to 14 residues. Trimming left V 3 bases short and J 4 bases short, with 10 bases between. The CDR3 protein is CASSFGDTNQPQHF. The CDR3 DNA follows: TGTGCCAGCAGCTTCGGGGACACTAATCAGCCCCAGCATTTT.

The chain carries TRBV4-1 and TRBJ2-5; 10 bases are shared with TRBD1. The length of the CDR3 is 15 residues. CDR1 and CDR2 (germline): MGHRA, YSYEKL. J lost 2 bases, V lost 4 bases, and 4 bases had no gene match. The CDR3 sequence: CASSLGTGEQETQYF. Here the CDR3 DNA reads TGCGCCAGCAGCCTAGGGACAGGGGAACAAGAGACCCAGTACTTC.

Points on this clone: Other DNA sequences from this sample encode an identical CDR3 as well. The chain employs TRBV5-6 and TRBJ2-3, with D unresolved. V was cut by 0 bases and J by 0 bases, with 8 bases left in between. In germline, CDR1 is SGHDT, CDR2 YYEEEE. The CDR3 length is 15 residues. In nucleotides, the CDR3 is TGTGCCAGCAGCTTGGCGTTGGCTAGCACAGATACGCAGTATTTT. Amino acids: CASSLALASTDTQYF.

In the case of this clone: Relative to the germline gene, one junction end is altered; a read error may explain this. This sequence joins TRBV6-5 and TRBJ1-2, with TRBD1 identical over 7 bases. CDR3 length: 16 residues. The germline gives CDR1 MNHEY, CDR2 SVGAGI. The CDR3 DNA sequence: TGTGCCGGCAGTTACGGGCGGTGGCAGGGGGACTATGGCTACACCTTC. It yields the protein CAGSYGRWQGDYGYTF.

The J gene is TRBJ2-2, the V gene TRBV7-2; 9 nucleotides align to TRBD2. The CDR3 is 16 amino acids. Germline CDR1 is SGHTA and CDR2 is FQGNSA. Trimming removed 5 bases from V and 5 bases from J; junction bases left unmatched: 9. The CDR3 loop is CASSLQAGGLTGELFF. CDR3 sequence (DNA): TGTGCCAGCAGCCTACAAGCGGGAGGCCTTACCGGGGAGCTGTTTTTT. Supplemented by reference TRBV7-2 and TRBJ2-2, the full variable domain reads GAGVSQSPSNKVTEKGKDVELRCDPISGHTALYWYRQSLGQGLEFLIYFQGNSAPDKSGLPSDRFSAERTGGSVSTLTIQRTQQEDSAVYLCASSLQAGGLTGELFFGEGSRLTVL.

Regarding this clone: One junction end does not reproduce the germline sequence, and a read error may be involved. The V and J genes are TRBV25-1 and TRBJ1-6; D gene unclear. In germline, CDR1 is MGHDK, CDR2 SYGVNS. The CDR3 length is 13 residues. The CDR3 DNA is TGTGCGAGCAGTGACTGGGGAGATTCACCCCTCCACTTT. It encodes CASSDWGDSPLHF.

This chain joins TRBV15 and TRBJ1-4; TRBD1 is a possible D gene (5 bases). CDR3 length: 16 residues. CDR1 is LNHNV and CDR2 is YYDKDF in the germline V gene (reference sequence). V was trimmed by 2 bases and J by 8 bases, leaving 18 bases between them. The CDR3 sequence: CATSRNSAPGGEKLFF. The CDR3 coding sequence is TGTGCCACCAGCAGAAACAGTGCTCCTGGGGGGGAAAAACTGTTTTTT.

The V call is TRBV27, the J call TRBJ1-2, with TRBD1 as a possible D gene (6 bases). The CDR3 loop spans 16 amino acids. Trimming stripped 2 bases from V and 0 bases from J, with 13 bases between. From germline, CDR1 is MNHEY and CDR2 SMNVEV (reference sequence). CDR3 nucleotides: TGTGCCAGCAGTTTACACAGGGCCAGAGCTAACTATGGCTACACCTTC. This sequence encodes CASSLHRARANYGYTF.

The genes are TRBV10-3 and TRBJ2-7; 9 bases fit TRBD2. Trimming cost V 0 bases and J 2 bases; bases outside gene matches: 2. Germline assignment: CDR1 ENHRY and CDR2 SYGVKD. CDR3 length equals 15 residues. In nucleotides, the CDR3 is TGTGCCATCAGTGAGTCCGGGACTAGCCCCTACGAGCAGTACTTC. Protein product: CAISESGTSPYEQYF.

The chain carries TRBV28 and TRBJ2-7; 9 bases map to TRBD2. After removal of 5 bases from V and 5 bases from J, the junction contained 10 bases not matched to a gene. The CDR3 is 15 residues long. From germline, CDR1 is MDHEN and CDR2 SYDVKM. The CDR3 DNA is TGTGCCAGCAGTCTGATAGCGGGGGCGAGGGACGAGCAGTACTTC. This sequence encodes CASSLIAGARDEQYF.

Details on this clone: At one of its ends the junction is not consistent with the germline gene, which may arise from a read error. The chain links TRBV7-2 to TRBJ2-3; 11 positions match TRBD2. The CDR3 sequence is 15 residues long. Germline V gene lookup returns CDR1 SGHTA and CDR2 FQGNSA. The CDR3 sequence is CASSLAGGHSDTQYF. The CDR3 DNA sequence: TGTGCCAGCAGTTTAGCGGGAGGGCATTCAGATACGCAGTATTTT.

V is TRBV13 and J is TRBJ2-1; 10 bases map to TRBD2. The CDR3 consists of 13 residues. Trimming removed 7 bases from V and 9 bases from J; junction bases left unmatched: 6. The germline V gene has CDR1 PRHDT and CDR2 FYEKMQ (reference sequence). CDR3 loop: CASMLAGVGEQFF. CDR3 nucleotides: TGTGCCAGCATGCTAGCGGGGGTGGGTGAGCAGTTCTTC.

The CDR3 DNA reads as TGTGCCAGCAGTTCAAACACAGGGAGGGAAAGCGAAAAACTGTTTTTT. Its translation: CASSSNTGRESEKLFF. The gene calls are TRBV28 and TRBJ1-4; D might be TRBD1 (6 bases). Germline V gives CDR1 MDHEN, CDR2 SYDVKM. The V end was cut by 4 bases, the J end by 8 bases, with 20 bases between. The CDR3 is 16 residues long.

About this clone: Other DNA sequences within the sample encode an identical CDR3. In DNA, the CDR3 is TGTGCCAGCAGCTTGGGCGGCTATGGCTACACCTTC. This translates into CASSLGGYGYTF. The V and J genes are TRBV5-4 and TRBJ1-2, with D uncertain. Germline V gives CDR1 SGHNT, CDR2 YYREEE (reference sequence). This CDR3 has 12 residues. The germline V and J ends were trimmed by 0 bases and 4 bases, with 4 bases remaining between them.

The gene calls are TRBV2 and TRBJ2-5; D is possibly TRBD2 (5 bases). V was pared by 7 bases and J by 5 bases, with 17 bases between. This CDR3 comprises 14 residues. In germline, CDR1 is SNHLY, CDR2 FYNNEI. The CDR3 sequence: CASTALLGGETQYF. The CDR3 DNA is TGTGCCAGCACGGCCTTACTCGGCGGGGAGACCCAGTACTTC.

With respect to this clone: The germline gene is not matched at one end of the junction; a read error may be the cause. The chain employs TRBV4-3 and TRBJ2-7, with TRBD1 identical over 9 bases. The CDR3 spans 14 residues. The germline V gene has CDR1 LGHNA and CDR2 YSLEER. The CDR3 is CASSLQGAEPTLHF. The CDR3 coding sequence is TGCGCCAGCAGTTTACAGGGGGCGGAACCCACTTTACACTTC.

The rearrangement joins TRBV28 to TRBJ2-5; D may be TRBD2 (6 bases). V lost 1 base, J lost 1 base, and 16 bases lay in between. Germline-derived CDR1 and CDR2 are MDHEN and SYDVKM. This CDR3 region has 17 residues. The CDR3 region is CASSLFQELATQETQYF. The CDR3 DNA follows: TGTGCCAGCAGTTTATTCCAGGAACTAGCAACCCAAGAGACCCAGTACTTC.